The 15 T cell receptor beta chains presented below share a single source sample, sequenced in a study of T cell responses to AZD1222 COVID-19 vaccine. The data were produced by immunoSEQ multiplex PCR, yet TCRdb's version contains in-frame clones alone and is incomplete. Of 98,000 or so clones detected, more than 70% appear once; the ten largest clones hold roughly 15%. The source material was peripheral blood, sampled 28 days after the second AZD1222 dose. All receptors derive from an adult who received the AZD1222 COVID-19 vaccine.

In the case of this clone: One junction end disagrees with the germline gene, perhaps due to a read error. The chain joins TRBV6-5 to TRBJ2-3; D is ambiguous. Germline V gene data show CDR1 as MNHEY and CDR2 as SVGAGI. CDR3 length equals 15 residues. CDR3 amino acids: CASSYSPPSPDTQYF. CDR3 DNA: TGTGCCAGCAGCTACTCCCCCCCCTCACCTGATACGCAGTATTTT.

The chain is built from TRBV4-2 and TRBJ2-5; 10 bases fit TRBD1. Germline V gene sequence: CDR1 LGHNA, CDR2 YNFKEQ. V was clipped by 0 bases and J by 1 base; unmatched bases: 5. The CDR3 loop spans 17 amino acids. CDR3 nucleotide sequence: TGTGCCAGCAGCCAAGAAGGGACAGGGGATATCCAAGAGACCCAGTACTTC. Translation: CASSQEGTGDIQETQYF.

V and J are TRBV2 and TRBJ1-1; D unclear. The CDR3 runs to 12 residues. Germline V gives CDR1 SNHLY, CDR2 FYNNEI. Trimming shortened V by 8 bases and J by 2 bases, and 9 bases separated the two germline ends. The CDR3 DNA sequence: TGTGCCAGCGGAGTCCACAACACTGAAGCTTTCTTT. Translation: CASGVHNTEAFF. The whole variable domain, remainder taken from reference TRBV2 and TRBJ1-1, is EPEVTQTPSHQVTQMGQEVILRCVPISNHLYFYWYRQILGQKVEFLVSFYNNEISEKSEIFDDQFSVERPDGSNFTLKIRSTKLEDSAMYFCASGVHNTEAFFGQGTRLTVV.

This CDR3 reads CAGGQGSYEQYF. The DNA for the CDR3 is TGTGCCGGAGGACAGGGGTCTTACGAGCAGTACTTC. The chain joins TRBV28 to TRBJ2-7, with 9 nucleotides matching TRBD1. Looked up from germline, CDR1 is MDHEN and CDR2 is SYDVKM. The CDR3 has 12 amino acids. The V segment lost 11 bases and the J segment 4 bases; nucleotides outside the gene matches: 6.

The chain joins TRBV5-4 to TRBJ1-1; weak D call: TRBD1 (5 bases). Germline-derived CDR1 and CDR2 are SGHNT and YYREEE (reference sequence). V was cut by 10 bases and J by 1 base, with 17 bases left in between. CDR3 size: 14 residues. The CDR3 nucleotides are TGTGCCCCTGGGGGGGGTGAGGGGAACACTGAAGCTTTCTTT. It encodes CAPGGGEGNTEAFF.

CDR3 DNA: TGTGCCAGCAGCTTAGCGCTGGCAGGGTTCGGGGAGCTGTTTTTT. Translation: CASSLALAGFGELFF. V gene TRBV7-8 combines with J gene TRBJ2-2, with D tentatively TRBD1 (5 bases). Germline-derived CDR1 and CDR2 are SGHVS and FQNEAQ. The CDR3 loop spans 15 amino acids. V was clipped by 0 bases and J by 7 bases, with 12 bases between them.

V gene TRBV27 combines with J gene TRBJ2-1, with D maybe TRBD2 (5 bases). Germline loops: CDR1 MNHEY, CDR2 SMNVEV (reference sequence). This CDR3 is 14 amino acids long. Trimming took 8 bases from V and 6 from J, leaving 17 bases between them. The CDR3 reads CASSLSGRLNEQFF. The CDR3 DNA follows: TGTGCCAGCTCATTAAGCGGTCGTCTCAATGAGCAGTTCTTC.

The rearrangement uses TRBV7-2 and TRBJ2-1, with D perhaps matching TRBD1 (5 bases). The germline CDR1 and CDR2 sequences are SGHTA and FQGNSA. The germline V and J ends were trimmed by 1 base and 7 bases, with 11 bases remaining between them. The length of the CDR3 is 14 residues. The CDR3 coding sequence is TGTGCCAGCAGCTTAGATCAGGGCGTTAATGAGCAGTTCTTC. Translation: CASSLDQGVNEQFF. Variable domain in full (rest from reference TRBV7-2 and TRBJ2-1): GAGVSQSPSNKVTEKGKDVELRCDPISGHTALYWYRQSLGQGLEFLIYFQGNSAPDKSGLPSDRFSAERTGGSVSTLTIQRTQQEDSAVYLCASSLDQGVNEQFFGPGTRLTVL.

The rearrangement uses TRBV10-3 and TRBJ2-1; D is unresolved. The V gene's germline CDR1 is ENHRY and CDR2 SYGVKD. The CDR3 consists of 12 residues. Between the trimmed V and J ends, which lost 2 bases and 6 bases, there was a span of 5 bases. The CDR3 region is CAISESANEQFF. The CDR3 coding sequence is TGTGCCATCAGTGAGAGTGCCAATGAGCAGTTCTTC.

The rearrangement uses TRBV4-2 and TRBJ1-3; D ambiguous. The CDR3 spans 16 residues. The V end was cut by 3 bases, the J end by 0 bases, with 12 bases between. Germline V lookup: CDR1 LGHNA, CDR2 YNFKEQ. The CDR3 DNA follows: TGTGCCAGCAGCCAGGATTCAGGTAGCTCTGGAAACACCATATATTTT. Translating gives CASSQDSGSSGNTIYF.

This clone was seen once. The gene calls are TRBV27 and TRBJ1-1, with D unresolved. Between the trimmed V and J ends, which lost 6 bases and 2 bases, there was a span of 19 bases. Germline V gives CDR1 MNHEY, CDR2 SMNVEV (reference sequence). This CDR3 has 16 amino acids. CDR3 nucleotides: TGTGCCAGCAGCTTTTACCGGTCTGATGTAAACACTGAAGCTTTCTTT. Translation: CASSFYRSDVNTEAFF.

The chain carries TRBV6-5 and TRBJ1-2; 8 positions match TRBD1. Trimming took 5 bases from V and 12 from J; bases not matched to a gene: 8. This CDR3 region has 12 residues. CDR1 and CDR2 from the germline V gene are MNHEY and SVGAGI. The CDR3 DNA sequence: TGTGCCAGCAGTCGGACAGGGCGATCGAACACCTTC. Residues: CASSRTGRSNTF.

The chain uses TRBV7-2 and TRBJ1-3, with 7 bases aligning to TRBD1. CDR1 is SGHTA and CDR2 is FQGNSA in the germline V gene. CDR3 length equals 15 residues. The V and J ends lost 1 base and 2 bases, in that order; junction bases with no gene match: 2. The CDR3 bases are TGTGCCAGCAGCTTAGTCGGGACAGCTGGAAACACCATATATTTT. Its protein is CASSLVGTAGNTIYF.

The CDR3 spells CASSPKRMTVSYNQPQHF. DNA for the CDR3: TGTGCCAGCTCACCGAAGAGGATGACGGTTTCCTACAATCAGCCCCAGCATTTT. This chain links TRBV18 with TRBJ1-5; D not certain. Germline CDR1 is KGHSH and CDR2 is LQKENI. V was pared by 3 bases and J by 3 bases, with 21 bases between. The length of the CDR3 is 18 residues.

The rearrangement uses TRBV27 and TRBJ1-4; unclear D gene. The CDR3 sequence is 14 residues long. V lost 4 bases and J lost 1, with 7 bases in between. Germline CDR1 reads MNHEY; CDR2 reads SMNVEV (reference sequence). The CDR3 nucleotides read TGTGCCAGCAGTTCTTGGGGAACTAATGAAAAACTGTTTTTT. Amino acids: CASSSWGTNEKLFF.